These 8 T cell receptor beta chains share one sample of origin, sequenced in a study of blood T cell repertoires in COVID-19. This table comes from immunoSEQ multiplex PCR, and its TCRdb copy is limited to in-frame clones, with some not included. The table includes fewer than 85,000 clones, around 88% detected once. The sample comprised peripheral blood. These receptors were collected from a woman aged 55-69 years with acute or convalescent COVID-19.

V gene TRBV7-9 combines with J gene TRBJ1-2; 9 bases align to TRBD1. V lost 5 bases to trimming and J lost 9 bases; unmatched junction nucleotides: 10. CDR3 length: 14 residues. CDR1 SEHNR and CDR2 FQNEAQ come from the germline V gene (reference sequence). For the CDR3, the DNA is TGTGCCAGCAGCCACCGGGACAGGGAAGGGAGCTACACCTTC. Protein product: CASSHRDREGSYTF.

The V call is TRBV13, the J call TRBJ2-1; 8 bases line up with TRBD1. Germline CDR1 and CDR2: PRHDT and FYEKMQ (reference sequence). Trimming cost V 6 bases and J 7 bases; bases outside gene matches: 11. CDR3 length: 15 residues. CDR3 sequence: CASRDYRGIVNEQFF. In DNA, the CDR3 is TGTGCCAGCAGGGATTACAGGGGGATTGTAAATGAGCAGTTCTTC.

The chain carries TRBV6-1 and TRBJ1-2, with 8 bases that match TRBD1. Germline V CDR1 and CDR2: MNHNS, SASEGT. The CDR3 extends over 16 amino acids. V lost 3 bases and J lost 2; bases outside the gene matches: 8. CDR3 in DNA: TGTGCCAGCAGTGAGAGGACAGGGATATCGAACTATGGCTACACCTTC. Encoded protein: CASSERTGISNYGYTF.

V gene TRBV12-3 or TRBV12-4 combines with J gene TRBJ2-7, with a possible D match to TRBD2 (6 bases). V was cut by 6 bases and J by 5 bases, with 11 bases left in between. This CDR3 is 12 amino acids long. DNA for the CDR3: TGTGCCAGCAGCCTGACTAGAAACGAGCAGTACTTC. Translation: CASSLTRNEQYF.

V and J are TRBV6-4 and TRBJ2-3; TRBD2 matches at 7 bases. Per germline, CDR1 MRHNA and CDR2 SNTAGT. The CDR3 sequence is 15 residues long. With 0 bases clipped from V and 2 bases from J, the junction kept 2 bases outside the gene matches. The CDR3 DNA follows: TGTGCCAGCAGTGACTCAGCGGGACCCACAGATACGCAGTATTTT. It encodes CASSDSAGPTDTQYF.

CDR3 sequence reads: CASNPDSGELFF. The CDR3 DNA reads as TGTGCCAGCAATCCCGACTCCGGGGAGCTGTTTTTT. V gene TRBV12-3 or TRBV12-4 combines with J gene TRBJ2-2, with unresolved D. V was pared by 7 bases and J by 6 bases, with 9 bases between. The CDR3 loop spans 12 amino acids.

The V call is TRBV19, the J call TRBJ2-5; D is unresolved. Per the germline V gene, CDR1 is LNHDA and CDR2 is SQIVND (reference sequence). Between the trimmed V and J ends, which lost 1 base and 4 bases, there was a span of 10 bases. This CDR3 contains 14 residues. CDR3 sequence: CASSIGNFRETQYF. CDR3 nucleotides: TGTGCCAGTAGTATAGGTAACTTTCGAGAGACCCAGTACTTC.

This chain connects TRBV7-8 to TRBJ1-4; D gene ambiguous. Germline loops: CDR1 SGHVS, CDR2 FQNEAQ. The CDR3 is made up of 12 amino acids. The germline V and J ends were trimmed by 5 bases and 13 bases, with 14 bases remaining between them. The CDR3 DNA reads as TGTGCCAGCAGCCCAGGACGGGGTTTACTGTTTTTT. Protein: CASSPGRGLLFF.